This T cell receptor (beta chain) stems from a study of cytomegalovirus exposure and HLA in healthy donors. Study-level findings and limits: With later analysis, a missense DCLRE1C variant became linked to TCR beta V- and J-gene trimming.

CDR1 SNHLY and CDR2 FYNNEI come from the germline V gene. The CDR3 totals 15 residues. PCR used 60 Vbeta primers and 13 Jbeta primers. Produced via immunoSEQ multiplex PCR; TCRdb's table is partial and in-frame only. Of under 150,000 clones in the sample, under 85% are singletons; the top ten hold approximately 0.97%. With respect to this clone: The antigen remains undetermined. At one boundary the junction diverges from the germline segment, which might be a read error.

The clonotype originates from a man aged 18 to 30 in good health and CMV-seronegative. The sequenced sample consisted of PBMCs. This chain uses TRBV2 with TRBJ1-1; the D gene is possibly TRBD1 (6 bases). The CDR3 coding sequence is TGTGCCGGCAGCGCCGAGAGTGGGGGCGGCTCTGAAGCTTTCTTT. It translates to CAGSAESGGGSEAFF.